Below are 20 T cell receptor beta chains sequenced from a single sample in a study of CD8+ T cells in alopecia areata. Investigators isolated RNA and reverse transcribed it into cDNA to act as the sequencing template. Assay used: immunoSEQ multiplex PCR; TCRdb lists only in-frame clones, some missing. The repertoire includes some 120,000 clones, 47% of them detected once, and about 10% sits in the top ten. The specimen sequenced was NKG2D-low CD8+ T cells sorted from blood. These TCRs come from a human donor with alopecia areata.

This sequence joins TRBV9 and TRBJ2-5; tentative D call: TRBD2 (7 bases). The ends were cut back, 4 bases at V and 2 bases at J, with 12 bases in the middle. Germline V gene lookup returns CDR1 SGDLS and CDR2 YYNGEE. This CDR3 spans 14 amino acids. The CDR3 loop reads CASSIAGAQETQYF. For the CDR3, the DNA is TGTGCCAGCAGCATCGCGGGGGCGCAAGAGACCCAGTACTTC. The variable domain in full, with the rest retrieved from reference TRBV9 and TRBJ2-5, is DSGVTQTPKHLITATGQRVTLRCSPRSGDLSVYWYQQSLDQGLQFLIQYYNGEERAKGNILERFSAQQFPDLHSELNLSSLELGDSALYFCASSIAGAQETQYFGPGTRLLVL.

This clone was recorded once. The genes are TRBV9 and TRBJ2-5; D is unresolved. The CDR3 contains 13 residues. Per the germline V gene, CDR1 is SGDLS and CDR2 is YYNGEE. V was clipped by 0 bases and J by 1 base, with 4 bases between them. Here the CDR3 reads CASSVASQETQYF. CDR3 nucleotide sequence: TGTGCCAGCAGCGTAGCCAGCCAAGAGACCCAGTACTTC.

This clone showed up many times. The chain is built from TRBV6-4 and TRBJ2-3; D call uncertain. In germline, CDR1 is MRHNA, CDR2 SNTAGT. The CDR3 consists of 14 residues. Trimming removed 4 bases at V and 5 bases at J, with 13 bases between. The CDR3 DNA sequence: TGTGCCAGCAGTGTGGATGGAACAGTAGATACGCAGTATTTT. Translated, it gives CASSVDGTVDTQYF.

This clone was recorded once. The chain is built from TRBV30 and TRBJ2-2; D is tentatively TRBD1 or TRBD2 (5 bases each). The germline V gene has CDR1 GTSNPN and CDR2 SVGIG (reference sequence). Trimming shortened V by 0 bases and J by 4 bases, and 6 bases separated the two germline ends. This CDR3 has 13 residues. In DNA form, the CDR3 reads TGTGCCTGGAGTGTCGGGACCACCGGGGAGCTGTTTTTT. It translates to CAWSVGTTGELFF.

V usage is TRBV9 and J usage is TRBJ2-5; no clear D gene. Trimming took 3 bases from V and 0 from J, leaving 3 bases between them. In germline, CDR1 is SGDLS, CDR2 YYNGEE. The CDR3 is 12 amino acids. This CDR3 is CASSGNQETQYF. CDR3 coding DNA: TGTGCCAGCAGCGGGAACCAAGAGACCCAGTACTTC.

This clone was seen more than once but under ten times. The chain couples TRBV29-1 to TRBJ1-1; tentatively, D is TRBD1 (5 bases). The CDR3 is 10 residues long. Trimming left V 7 bases short and J 6 bases short, with 9 bases between. Germline-derived CDR1 and CDR2 are SQVTM and ANQGSEA. CDR3 in DNA: TGCAGCGACCAGGGCGCTGAAGCTTTCTTT. Translated: CSDQGAEAFF. The variable domain in full, with the rest retrieved from reference TRBV29-1 and TRBJ1-1, is SAVISQKPSRDICQRGTSLTIQCQVDSQVTMMFWYRQQPGQSLTLIATANQGSEATYESGFVIDKFPISRPNLTFSTLTVSNMSPEDSSIYLCSDQGAEAFFGQGTRLTVV.

Turning to this clone: Other nucleotide sequences from this sample produce the same CDR3. The chain has TRBV5-1 and TRBJ2-7; D remains unclear. V dropped 0 bases and J dropped 5 bases, with 6 bases sitting between them. Germline CDR1 reads SGHRS; CDR2 reads YFSETQ. The CDR3 runs to 12 residues. The CDR3 protein is CASSLAGDEQYF. The CDR3 DNA is TGCGCCAGCAGCTTGGCAGGCGACGAGCAGTACTTC.

The chain is built from TRBV4-1 and TRBJ2-2; D gene unclear. Germline V gene data show CDR1 as MGHRA and CDR2 as YSYEKL. Trimming stripped 0 bases from V and 4 bases from J, with 15 bases between. The CDR3 covers 17 residues. The DNA for the CDR3 is TGCGCCAGCAGCCAAGAACTGAGCGACGGCCTCACCGGGGAGCTGTTTTTT. It specifies CASSQELSDGLTGELFF.

J is TRBJ1-5 and V is TRBV30; a possible D gene is TRBD1 (6 bases). Germline V lookup: CDR1 GTSNPN, CDR2 SVGIG (reference sequence). The V end lost 2 bases, the J end lost 3 bases, and 11 bases lay between the germline ends. This CDR3 comprises 14 residues. CDR3 protein: CAWSSGQTNQPQHF. CDR3 nucleotide sequence: TGTGCCTGGAGTTCTGGACAGACCAATCAGCCCCAGCATTTT.

The V and J genes are TRBV9 and TRBJ2-1; TRBD2 matches at 14 bases. This CDR3 has 15 amino acids. Trimming cost V 3 bases and J 6 bases; bases outside gene matches: 2. The germline V gene has CDR1 SGDLS and CDR2 YYNGEE. DNA of the CDR3: TGTGCCAGCAGCGCGACTAGCGGGAGGGTCAATGAGCAGTTCTTC. It encodes CASSATSGRVNEQFF.

The rearrangement uses TRBV13 and TRBJ2-1; 14 nucleotides match TRBD2. J was trimmed by 1 base and V by 5 bases; bases with no gene match: 4. This CDR3 has 17 residues. Germline V gives CDR1 PRHDT, CDR2 FYEKMQ (reference sequence). Here the CDR3 DNA reads TGTGCCAGCAGCCCCGGGACTAGCGGGGGATCCTACAATGAGCAGTTCTTC. This encodes CASSPGTSGGSYNEQFF.

The rearrangement joins TRBV29-1 to TRBJ2-7; 11 positions agree with TRBD1. The CDR3 consists of 12 residues. CDR1 and CDR2 from the germline V gene are SQVTM and ANQGSEA. J lost 6 bases, V lost 4 bases, and 2 bases had no gene match. CDR3 DNA sequence: TGCAGCGTTGGGACAGGGGGCCCCGAGCAGTACTTC. This encodes CSVGTGGPEQYF.

The chain carries TRBV7-2 and TRBJ2-5, with 9 bases lining up with TRBD1. This CDR3 is built from 16 residues. Germline V gives CDR1 SGHTA, CDR2 FQGNSA. Unmatched junction bases numbered 6, after V lost 4 bases and J lost 0 bases. The CDR3 spells CASSSPGQGDQETQYF. The DNA for the CDR3 is TGTGCCAGCAGCTCGCCGGGACAGGGAGACCAAGAGACCCAGTACTTC.

J is TRBJ1-2 and V is TRBV29-1; no reliable D call. Trimming left V 3 bases short and J 5 bases short, with 16 bases between. The CDR3 has 14 residues. Germline values: CDR1 SQVTM, CDR2 ANQGSEA. The CDR3 loop is CSVEATAFEYGYTF. CDR3 DNA sequence: TGCAGCGTTGAGGCTACAGCCTTCGAATATGGCTACACCTTC.

This clone was observed a handful of times. The V and J genes are TRBV25-1 and TRBJ2-1; a weak D match, TRBD2 (6 bases). The CDR3 has 14 amino acids. V lost 1 base and J 9 bases, leaving 13 bases between the germline ends. Germline V gene sequence: CDR1 MGHDK, CDR2 SYGVNS. This CDR3 is CASSESPLATEQFF. CDR3 in DNA: TGTGCCAGCAGTGAATCCCCACTAGCCACTGAGCAGTTCTTC.

This sequence joins TRBV9 and TRBJ2-2; D remains unclear. CDR1 is SGDLS, CDR2 YYNGEE, per germline. The CDR3 has 12 amino acids. V shed 3 bases and J shed 6 bases, with 6 bases lying between them. The CDR3 DNA reads TGTGCCAGCAGCGGGACCTCCGGGGAGCTGTTTTTT. It specifies CASSGTSGELFF.

This clone was recorded only once. This chain links TRBV20-1 with TRBJ2-1; D may match TRBD1 or TRBD2 (5 bases each). Germline lookup yields CDR1 DFQATT and CDR2 SNEGSKA (reference sequence). This CDR3 is 10 amino acids long. The CDR3: CSLPGTEQFF. The CDR3 DNA follows: TGCAGCCTCCCAGGGACTGAGCAGTTCTTC.

About this clone: In the same sample, other DNA sequences code for this CDR3. The chain combines TRBV29-1 with TRBJ2-2; no clear D gene. Trimming removed 4 bases at V and 0 bases at J, with 0 bases between. This CDR3 has 11 amino acids. Germline V gives CDR1 SQVTM, CDR2 ANQGSEA. The CDR3 DNA reads TGCAGCGTTGCGAACACCGGGGAGCTGTTTTTT. It translates to CSVANTGELFF.

This clone was detected only a few times. The V gene is TRBV29-1, the J gene TRBJ2-3; 7 bases fit TRBD1. The J segment lost 11 bases and the V segment lost 5 bases, leaving 10 bases of the junction unmatched. The CDR3 runs 12 residues. CDR1 is SQVTM, CDR2 ANQGSEA, per germline. The CDR3 DNA is TGCAGCGTTCCTGATTACAGGGGCGGGCAGTATTTT. Amino acid sequence: CSVPDYRGGQYF.

This clone has at least ten counts. The chain joins TRBV5-6 to TRBJ2-5; no clear D. Per the germline V gene, CDR1 is SGHDT and CDR2 is YYEEEE. The V end was cut by 2 bases, the J end by 5 bases, with 4 bases between. CDR3 length: 11 amino acids. CDR3 nucleotide sequence: TGTGCCAGCAGCTTTGGGGAGACCCAGTACTTC. It is translated as CASSFGETQYF. The whole variable domain, remainder taken from reference TRBV5-6 and TRBJ2-5, is DAGVTQSPTHLIKTRGQQVTLRCSPKSGHDTVSWYQQALGQGPQFIFQYYEEEERQRGNFPDRFSGHQFPNYSSELNVNALLLGDSALYLCASSFGETQYFGPGTRLLVL.